This TCR beta chain emerged from a study of Graves' ophthalmopathy and Graves' hyperthyroidism. General study findings and limits: A majority of expanded thyroid clonotypes exceeding 0.001 frequency were likewise present in blood.

The evidence that diagnosis relied on was clinical symptoms, serum thyroxine, TRAb, thyroid ultrasound and orbital computed tomography. Germline CDR1 is SNHLY and CDR2 is FYNNEI. Trimming pared 8 bases from V and 1 base from J, leaving 9 bases between. This CDR3 comprises 12 residues. As to this clonotype: The antigen remains unidentified.

RNA transcripts were the source from which TCR beta CDR3 regions were amplified. Investigators did first-round RT-PCR with HTBI primers, then second-round multiplex PCR. TCRdb reprocessed the multiplex PCR reads with MiXCR, giving one entry per CDR3 protein. The sample gives about 210,000 distinct CDR3 sequences, over 25% of which show up once; about 8.2% is in the top ten. This TCR derives from a man aged 50 to 60 with Graves' ophthalmopathy. Sequenced: peripheral blood. V and J are TRBV2 and TRBJ2-7; D is possibly TRBD2 (5 bases). The CDR3: CASEAESYEQYF. For the CDR3, the DNA is TGTGCCAGCGAAGCGGAGTCCTACGAGCAGTACTTC.